This TCR beta chain was obtained from a study of T cells in Graves' hyperthyroidism and ophthalmopathy. Turning to this clonotype: What it recognizes is unknown.

Amplification of TCR beta CDR3 regions used RNA as the template. The HTBI primer set was used in a first-round RT-PCR of the TCR CDR3. TCRdb re-called the multiplex PCR reads through MiXCR, storing one row per CDR3 protein. Found here are 600,000 or so distinct CDR3 sequences, about 45% of them singletons; the top ten hold just over 8%. Findings and limits, study-wide: Model predictions of ophthalmopathy came a median approximately 6 months before onset.

The V end was cut by 6 bases, the J end by 5 bases, with 11 bases between. The germline V gene encodes CDR1 LNHDA and CDR2 SQIVND (reference sequence). The CDR3 runs 12 residues. Based on clinical symptoms, serum thyroxine and TRAb, thyroid ultrasound and orbital computed tomography, diagnoses were reached. This sequence joins TRBV19 and TRBJ2-7; no definite D call. Sequenced: peripheral blood or thyroid tissue (not recorded which). This TCR derives from a woman in her late teens or twenties with Graves' hyperthyroidism. The CDR3 nucleotides read TGTGCCAGTAGGGGGTCGAAGAACGAGCAGTACTTC. This translates into CASRGSKNEQYF.